Presented here are 3 T cell receptor beta chains from one specimen sequenced in a study of T-cell memory formation after mild COVID-19. MiXCR was run by TCRdb on the 5' RACE reads, yielding one entry per CDR3 protein. Seen here are 380,000 or so distinct CDR3 sequences, around 15% observed once, and the top ten hold about 20%. The sequenced material came from PBMCs or a T cell subset sorted from them (not recorded which). These receptors were taken from a man in his late teens or twenties who had mild COVID-19 (a few samples of this study predate the infection). Cell type and time point are not known.

This clonotype has only a few counts. The V and J genes are TRBV6-5 and TRBJ2-1; D not certain. V lost 2 bases and J lost 5, with 7 bases in between. The CDR3 spans 13 residues. Germline values: CDR1 MNHEY, CDR2 SVGAGI. CDR3 in amino acids: CASSYTVNNEQFF. CDR3 in DNA: TGTGCCAGCAGTTACACGGTTAACAATGAGCAGTTCTTC.

This clonotype was detected only a few times. V and J are TRBV12-5 and TRBJ2-3; 7 bases line up with TRBD1. Germline values: CDR1 LGHNT, CDR2 FRNRAP. Trimming removed 1 base from V and 5 bases from J; junction bases left unmatched: 6. The CDR3 is made up of 15 amino acids. The CDR3 nucleotides are TGTGCTAGTGGTTTGGAGAGGGGGCCTTTAGATACGCAGTATTTT. It yields the protein CASGLERGPLDTQYF.

This clonotype was seen repeatedly, ten times or more. The V and J genes are TRBV7-3 and TRBJ1-1; the D is unclear. This CDR3 contains 13 residues. The V gene lost 4 bases and the J gene lost 2 bases, with 8 bases spanning the gap. CDR1 and CDR2 from the germline V gene are SGHTA and FQGTGA. The DNA of the CDR3 is TGTGCCAGCAGCTCCCAACCCAACACTGAAGCTTTCTTT. Its translation: CASSSQPNTEAFF.